This T cell receptor (beta chain) emerged from a study of tissue T cells after allogeneic stem cell transplantation. This CDR3 spans 16 amino acids. The germline V gene encodes CDR1 KGHTA and CDR2 FQNQQP. Findings of the study overall: The study did not identify alloreactive or antigen-specific tissue TCRs, and some clones might be persisting host cells. Few T cell clones were shared across patients, but motif clusters showed tissue-specific shared signatures.

Time point: mouse harvest day 7 after allogeneic transplant. The graft held 10^6 splenic CD5+ T cells and 10^7 T-cell-depleted bone marrow cells. This mouse GVHD model was MHC-mismatched B6 to BALB/c, profiled day 7 or 14. This clone was detected a few times. Its antigen is not identified. Gene and germline names: mouse. The sequence runs out 1 residue before the end of the CDR3; the remainder is reconstructed from the germline J gene. The table came from immunoSEQ multiplex PCR; TCRdb's copy has only in-frame clones and leaves some out. The sample has roughly 9,500 clones; over 40% are singletons. V is TRBV23 and J is TRBJ1-4; the listed D gene, TRBD1, was not tested against the DNA. This TCR derives from a female BALB/c mouse given C57BL/6 T cells with graft-versus-host disease after an allogeneic hematopoietic cell transplant. Specimen: gut tissue. CDR3 DNA, as far as it was read: TGCTCCAGCAGTCAATCCCCAGGCCTTTCCAACGAAAGATTATTT. Its protein is CSSSQSPGLSNERLF. The full CDR3 protein is CSSSQSPGLSNERLFF.